One and the same sample provided the 24 T cell receptor beta chains below, sequenced in a study of blood T cell repertoires in COVID-19. The assay was immunoSEQ multiplex PCR, and TCRdb's table has in-frame clones only and misses some. The sample has approximately 350,000 clones; roughly nine tenths are singletons. Material: peripheral blood. Receptors originate from a man aged 35-49 years with acute or convalescent COVID-19.

V usage is TRBV19 and J usage is TRBJ2-1; the match to TRBD1 covers 7 bases. Unmatched junction bases numbered 13, after V lost 5 bases and J lost 3 bases. The germline CDR1 and CDR2 sequences are LNHDA and SQIVND (reference sequence). The CDR3 contains 17 residues. CDR3 amino acids: CASSADRQGGDYNEQFF. The CDR3 region has the DNA TGTGCCAGTAGTGCCGATCGACAGGGCGGTGACTACAATGAGCAGTTCTTC. The full variable domain, with the rest looked up from reference TRBV19 and TRBJ2-1, is DGGITQSPKYLFRKEGQNVTLSCEQNLNHDAMYWYRQDPGQGLRLIYYSQIVNDFQKGDIAEGYSVSREKKESFPLTVTSAQKNPTAFYLCASSADRQGGDYNEQFFGPGTRLTVL.

This rearrangement joins TRBV7-5 to TRBJ1-4; TRBD1 is taken as the D call from the table, unchecked against the DNA. TRBV7-5 is a known pseudogene. CDR3 length equals 18 residues. Written as DNA, the CDR3 is TGTGCCAGAAGCCACCACCACAGGGGGCTAGCAACTAATGAAAAACTGTTTTTT. It encodes CARSHHHRGLATNEKLFF.

The chain employs TRBV24-1 and TRBJ2-3, with 15 nucleotides matching TRBD2. The V segment lost 2 bases and the J segment 4 bases; nucleotides outside the gene matches: 3. The CDR3 spans 17 residues. The germline CDR1 and CDR2 sequences are KGHDR and SFDVKD. The CDR3 sequence: CATSDSWTSGRADTQYF. CDR3 coding DNA: TGTGCCACCAGTGATTCGTGGACTAGCGGGAGGGCAGATACGCAGTATTTT.

The chain is built from TRBV7-3 and TRBJ2-2, with D perhaps TRBD1 (6 bases). Germline V gene lookup returns CDR1 SGHTA and CDR2 FQGTGA. The CDR3 is made up of 14 amino acids. V was cut by 4 bases and J by 4 bases, with 10 bases left in between. For the CDR3, the DNA is TGTGCCAGCAGCTCGGTAGGGGGCACCGGGGAGCTGTTTTTT. Its protein product is CASSSVGGTGELFF.

This chain connects TRBV14 to TRBJ2-3, with TRBD2 identical over 7 bases. V trimming: 0 bases; J trimming: 1 base; junction bases outside the gene matches: 4. This CDR3 comprises 16 residues. Germline-derived CDR1 and CDR2 are SGHDN and FVKESK. CDR3 in amino acids: CASSQEAGRGTDTQYF. The CDR3 DNA follows: TGTGCCAGCAGCCAAGAGGCAGGGAGGGGCACAGATACGCAGTATTTT.

V gene TRBV7-8 combines with J gene TRBJ1-5, with 7 bases identical to TRBD1. The trim removed 1 base at V and 3 bases at J, leaving 6 bases unmatched. The CDR3 runs to 16 residues. CDR1 is SGHVS and CDR2 is FQNEAQ in the germline V gene. CDR3 in amino acids: CASSLVRGQYNQPQHF. Here the CDR3 DNA reads TGTGCCAGCAGCTTAGTCAGGGGACAGTACAATCAGCCCCAGCATTTT. The full variable domain, rest sourced from reference TRBV7-8 and TRBJ1-5, is GAGVSQSPRYKVAKRGQDVALRCDPISGHVSLFWYQQALGQGPEFLTYFQNEAQLDKSGLPSDRFFAERPEGSVSTLKIQRTQQEDSAVYLCASSLVRGQYNQPQHFGDGTRLSIL.

With regard to this clone: Other DNA sequences within the sample encode an identical CDR3. The rearrangement uses TRBV27 and TRBJ1-2; TRBD1 might be the D (5 bases). V was cut by 3 bases and J by 2 bases, with 7 bases left in between. CDR1 is MNHEY and CDR2 is SMNVEV in the germline V gene (reference sequence). This CDR3 has 13 residues. Written as DNA, the CDR3 is TGTGCCAGCAGTTTCCGGGGGAACTATGGCTACACCTTC. This translates into CASSFRGNYGYTF.

This clone has just a few counts. The J gene is TRBJ1-1, the V gene TRBV6-1, with D tentatively TRBD1 (5 bases). This CDR3 has 15 residues. Germline-derived CDR1 and CDR2 are MNHNS and SASEGT. V was trimmed by 0 bases and J by 4 bases, leaving 12 bases between them. The CDR3 is CASSEARRASTEAFF. For the CDR3, the DNA is TGTGCCAGCAGTGAAGCGCGCAGGGCGAGCACTGAAGCTTTCTTT.

V gene TRBV19 combines with J gene TRBJ1-1; 9 bases agree with TRBD1. Germline V gives CDR1 LNHDA, CDR2 SQIVND (reference sequence). The V gene end was trimmed by 2 bases and the J gene end by 0 bases; junction bases not matched to a gene: 4. The CDR3 runs 16 residues. The CDR3: CASSITGGAMNTEAFF. The CDR3 nucleotides read TGTGCCAGTAGTATAACAGGGGGCGCGATGAACACTGAAGCTTTCTTT.

V gene TRBV1 combines with J gene TRBJ1-5. TRBV1 constitutes a pseudogene. The CDR3 is 15 amino acids. The CDR3 here is CTSSQDEGSNQPQHF. The CDR3 DNA reads as TGCACCAGCAGCCAAGATGAGGGCAGCAATCAGCCCCAGCATTTT.

The chain has TRBV6-6 and TRBJ2-7, with 9 bases fitting TRBD2. The CDR3 sequence is 16 residues long. The V segment lost 2 bases and the J segment 3 bases; nucleotides outside the gene matches: 8. Germline CDR1 is MNHNY and CDR2 is SVGAGI (reference sequence). DNA for the CDR3: TGTGCCAGCAGTTACGGTCGCGGGGGGGTCAACTACGAGCAGTACTTC. It is translated as CASSYGRGGVNYEQYF.

This rearrangement joins TRBV14 to TRBJ2-1; 7 nucleotides match TRBD1. The germline gives CDR1 SGHDN, CDR2 FVKESK. V lost 10 bases and J lost 9; bases outside the gene matches: 6. This CDR3 has 11 amino acids. DNA of the CDR3: TGTGCCATCCGCAGGGGGAGTGAGCAGTTCTTC. Translating gives CAIRRGSEQFF.

V and J are TRBV6-1 and TRBJ1-2; 10 nucleotides line up with TRBD1. Germline trimming cut 4 bases from V and 2 bases from J; bases unmatched to any gene: 7. Germline V gene data show CDR1 as MNHNS and CDR2 as SASEGT. This CDR3 has 16 amino acids. CDR3 DNA sequence: TGTGCCAGCAGTGCCCGGGACAGGGGACCAAACTATGGCTACACCTTC. Translation gives CASSARDRGPNYGYTF.

This chain joins TRBV4-3 and TRBJ1-2; maybe TRBD1 (5 bases). V was pared by 0 bases and J by 8 bases, with 10 bases between. Germline CDR1 LGHNA, CDR2 YSLEER. The CDR3 is 13 amino acids. The CDR3 loop reads CASSQEYGGGYTF. The DNA of the CDR3 is TGCGCCAGCAGCCAAGAATATGGGGGGGGCTACACCTTC.

The chain is built from TRBV6-6 and TRBJ2-1; TRBD2 is a possible D gene (6 bases). The CDR3 has 11 amino acids. V lost 10 bases, J lost 8 bases, and 12 bases lay in between. Germline CDR1 and CDR2: MNHNY and SVGAGI (reference sequence). This chain's CDR3 is CAIGTWDEQFF. The CDR3 nucleotides read TGTGCCATTGGGACTTGGGATGAGCAGTTCTTC.

This clone was observed once. The gene calls are TRBV5-4 and TRBJ1-6; 7 bases agree with TRBD1. Germline V gene data show CDR1 as SGHNT and CDR2 as YYREEE (reference sequence). This CDR3 is 15 amino acids long. V shed 3 bases and J 7 bases; nucleotides not matched to a gene: 7. CDR3 sequence (DNA): TGTGCCAGCAGCTATGACAGGGCCGGCAATTCACCCCTCCACTTT. Translating it yields CASSYDRAGNSPLHF.

V and J are TRBV5-4 and TRBJ2-7; TRBD2 is a possible D gene (7 bases). The CDR3 has 18 residues. Trimming left V 1 base short and J 1 base short, with 21 bases between. Germline CDR1 is SGHNT and CDR2 is YYREEE (reference sequence). CDR3 region: CASSLSSGGGSISYEQYF. The CDR3 DNA is TGTGCCAGCAGCTTGTCTAGCGGCGGGGGCTCGATTTCCTACGAGCAGTACTTC.

This clone was counted a single time. The V gene is TRBV28, the J gene TRBJ2-3, with D tentatively TRBD2 (5 bases). The CDR3 is 15 amino acids. Per germline, CDR1 MDHEN and CDR2 SYDVKM. Trimming cost V 6 bases and J 4 bases, with 17 bases left between them. The DNA of the CDR3 is TGTGCCAGCAGCCACCCACTAGTTAGTGCAGATACGCAGTATTTT. Its translation: CASSHPLVSADTQYF.

The chain combines TRBV5-4 with TRBJ1-3; tentatively, D is TRBD1 (5 bases). Germline V CDR1 and CDR2: SGHNT, YYREEE (reference sequence). This CDR3 contains 16 residues. V shed 4 bases and J shed 1 base, with 15 bases lying between them. In nucleotides, the CDR3 is TGTGCCAGCAGCCTGGCGACAGCAAGATCTGGAAACACCATATATTTT. Translation gives CASSLATARSGNTIYF.

This clone came up once. This chain links TRBV29-1 with TRBJ2-4, with a possible D match to TRBD1 (6 bases). The CDR3 spans 12 residues. Trimming took 7 bases from V and 5 from J, leaving 12 bases between them. CDR1 and CDR2 (germline): SQVTM, ANQGSEA. DNA of the CDR3: TGCAGCGCTACAGGGTACGAAAACATTCAGTACTTC. It codes for CSATGYENIQYF.

The rearrangement joins TRBV27 to TRBJ1-4, with unresolved D. In germline, CDR1 is MNHEY, CDR2 SMNVEV (reference sequence). Trimming cost V 2 bases and J 10 bases, with 14 bases left between them. The CDR3 is made up of 14 amino acids. The CDR3 reads CASSLGQFVGKLFF. Written as DNA, the CDR3 is TGTGCCAGCAGTTTAGGGCAGTTTGTCGGAAAACTGTTTTTT.

The V call is TRBV29-1, the J call TRBJ2-7, with 11 nucleotides matching TRBD1. CDR1 SQVTM and CDR2 ANQGSEA come from the germline V gene. The CDR3 covers 13 residues. Trimming at V came to 7 bases and at J to 3 bases, leaving 5 bases not matched to a gene. CDR3 sequence reads: CSAHGTGGYEQYF. CDR3 sequence (DNA): TGCAGCGCGCACGGGACAGGGGGCTACGAGCAGTACTTC.

The CDR3 nucleotides are TGCGCCAGCAGCTTGGTTGAGGACACTGAAGCTTTCTTT. The encoded protein is CASSLVEDTEAFF. V is TRBV5-1 and J is TRBJ1-1; no clear D gene. The CDR3 has 13 residues. From germline, CDR1 is SGHRS and CDR2 YFSETQ. Trimming removed 0 bases from V and 3 bases from J, with 6 bases in between.

The chain uses TRBV10-1 and TRBJ1-1, with TRBD1 matching 10 bases. J gave up 1 base and V 2 bases, and 4 bases lay outside the gene matches. The CDR3 runs to 16 residues. Per germline, CDR1 WNHNN and CDR2 SYGVQD (reference sequence). The CDR3 is CASSEPGDRGNTEAFF. In nucleotides, the CDR3 is TGCGCCAGCAGTGAGCCTGGGGACAGGGGGAACACTGAAGCTTTCTTT.